This T cell receptor (beta chain) was profiled in a study of identifying expanded T cells in peripheral blood. Notes on the study in general: Differentially abundant clones: around 1.2 between replicates, roughly 16 at around 14 days, around 19 at four.

The data were produced by immunoSEQ multiplex PCR, yet TCRdb's version contains in-frame clones alone and is incomplete. Of 60,000 to 80,000 clones listed, approximately 87% were seen once; the top ten hold more than 2.5%. Comment on this clone: Its target is not known.

V gave up 5 bases and J gave up 0 bases, with 16 bases separating them. Germline lookup yields CDR1 KGHSH and CDR2 LQKENI. The CDR3 has 17 residues. This receptor was identified in a person between 18 and 75 years old in good health. The chain couples TRBV18 to TRBJ2-2; weak D call: TRBD1 (5 bases). Sequenced sample: blood. CDR3 amino acids: CASSDRVDATNTGELFF. The CDR3 DNA is TGTGCCAGCTCAGACAGAGTAGACGCTACGAACACCGGGGAGCTGTTTTTT.